This T cell receptor beta chain was found in a study of beta chain features in type 1 diabetes. What was sequenced were expressed TCRB transcripts, since all of the isolated RNA had been reverse transcribed. Some clones are missing from TCRdb's copy, which holds only in-frame ones; the method was immunoSEQ multiplex PCR. The table lists about 360,000 clones, 10% to 15% of them singletons. The TCR originated in a man younger than 35 in good health. The sample comprised naive CD4+ T cells from blood.

CDR3 residues: CASSPWSGQDYNEQFF. The CDR3 coding sequence is TGTGCCAGCTCACCCTGGAGCGGGCAGGACTACAATGAGCAGTTCTTC. The chain uses TRBV18 and TRBJ2-1, with TRBD2 as a possible D gene (6 bases). Germline V gives CDR1 KGHSH, CDR2 LQKENI. V was cut by 3 bases and J by 3 bases, with 15 bases left in between. The CDR3 runs to 16 residues.